Described below is a single TCR beta chain sequence and its context. Its antigen is unidentified. The data were taken from a study of T cells in localized non-small cell lung cancer. TCRdb's copy holds only in-frame clones and misses some; the assay was immunoSEQ multiplex PCR. Of some 7,700 clones listed, about 92% were seen once; the top ten hold under 5%. Findings and limits, study-wide: Within adjacent lung there appeared a median approximately 62 of the top 100 tumor clones. A single tumor region was sequenced, leaving heterogeneity possible.

V was shortened by 4 bases and J by 3 bases, with 10 bases between the two germline ends. The CDR3 loop spans 13 amino acids. Per germline, CDR1 SGHRS and CDR2 YFSETQ. J is TRBJ1-1 and V is TRBV5-1, with D unresolved. Sequenced here: peripheral blood mononuclear cells, sampled before any cancer treatment. This TCR was recovered from a male donor at least 60 years old with stage II lung adenocarcinoma. The CDR3 loop is CASSLLRDTEAFF. The CDR3, as DNA: TGCGCCAGCAGCCTTTTACGGGACACTGAAGCTTTCTTT.